This TCR beta chain was recorded in a study of regulatory T cells in long-lasting Graves disease. Time point noted: persistent/refractory GD, antithyroid drugs over 5 years with positive TRAb. Making the TCR library involved RNA that had been extracted from PBMCs. With EDTA tubes as the receptacles, 7.5 to 10 milliliters of peripheral blood were drawn. Broader study findings: Persistent patients had a count of shared public clonotypes (around 2,700) that exceeded that of new patients (around 970). Newly diagnosed Graves' patients exceeded persistent ones in TCR diversity. Favoring TRBV28, TRBJ1-2 and TRBJ2-5 was a feature seen in persistent disease.

Sequencing libraries for TCR beta were prepared with iRepertoire HTBI primers and Arm-PCR of CDR3 regions. TCRdb recomputed calls from the multiplex PCR reads with MiXCR, one row per CDR3 protein. The repertoire includes hundreds of thousands of distinct CDR3 sequences, 20% of them detected once, and around 20% sits in the top ten. Concerning this clonotype itself: What it binds is unknown. This clone may be a read error of a much larger clone one base away. Since no conserved phenylalanine or tryptophan closes the CDR3, a read error is the likely cause.

The CDR3 has 13 residues. Trimming took off 6 bases at V and 5 bases at J, with 11 bases between the two ends. The specimen was peripheral blood mononuclear cells (PBMCs), collected when the disease was refractory, from a patient treated with antithyroid drugs. This chain joins TRBV12-3 or TRBV12-4 and TRBJ1-5, with D tentatively TRBD1 (5 bases). The clonotype originates from a female donor with Graves disease. As DNA, the CDR3 is TGTGCCAGCAGACGGGGCTCTTATCAGCCCCAGCATCTT. It encodes CASRRGSYQPQHL.